One sample yielded the 11 T cell receptor beta chains listed below, sequenced in a study of T-cell reconstitution after alpha-beta-depleted transplantation in children. Unique molecular identifiers were used to barcode this TCRbeta library. MiXCR was run by TCRdb on the PCR reads, yielding one entry per CDR3 protein. The sample carries under 850,000 distinct CDR3 sequences, approximately 14% recorded once. Sequenced here: PBMCs, sampled before TCRalphabeta/CD19-depleted stem cell transplant. The receptors come from a girl aged 2 to 9 with congenital amegakaryocytic thrombocytopenia, due to receive a stem cell transplant.

J is TRBJ2-7 and V is TRBV20-1; a possible D gene is TRBD2 (5 bases). Trimming cost V 1 base and J 3 bases, with 10 bases left between them. Per germline, CDR1 DFQATT and CDR2 SNEGSKA (reference sequence). The CDR3 has 13 residues. The CDR3 spells CSARGGLNYEQYF. The CDR3 DNA is TGCAGTGCTAGAGGAGGACTCAACTACGAGCAGTACTTC.

There are many counts of this clonotype. The J gene is TRBJ2-1, the V gene TRBV7-2, with a weak D call TRBD2 (6 bases). There are 15 residues in the CDR3. Per the germline V gene, CDR1 is SGHTA and CDR2 is FQGNSA. Trimming stripped 5 bases from V and 6 bases from J, with 17 bases between. The CDR3 coding sequence is TGTGCCAGCAGCCCATTCGGAGGGCCGGTCAATGAGCAGTTCTTC. It yields the protein CASSPFGGPVNEQFF.

This clonotype occurred many times. V is TRBV6-1 and J is TRBJ2-5; 9 nucleotides align to TRBD1. The germline V gene encodes CDR1 MNHNS and CDR2 SASEGT. This CDR3 is built from 13 residues. J gave up 5 bases and V 4 bases, and 2 bases lay outside the gene matches. This CDR3 reads CASSGQGVETQYF. CDR3 DNA: TGTGCCAGCAGTGGACAGGGGGTGGAGACCCAGTACTTC.

Many counts were recorded for this clonotype. The chain combines TRBV12-3 or TRBV12-4 with TRBJ2-7; 8 nucleotides line up with TRBD2. V was pared by 6 bases and J by 2 bases, with 6 bases of the junction left unmatched. The CDR3 length is 14 residues. CDR3 DNA sequence: TGTGCCAGCAGCCCCGGGACTAGAACCTACGAGCAGTACTTC. The encoded protein is CASSPGTRTYEQYF.

The table lists this clonotype with many counts. The rearrangement links TRBV11-1 to TRBJ2-2; 10 bases line up with TRBD2. After removal of 2 bases from V and 1 base from J, the junction contained 10 bases not matched to a gene. The CDR3 consists of 19 residues. CDR1 SGHAT and CDR2 FQDESV come from the germline V gene (reference sequence). This chain's CDR3 is CASSLTLIGTSVNTGELFF. The CDR3 bases are TGTGCCAGCAGCTTAACCTTAATTGGGACTAGCGTGAACACCGGGGAGCTGTTTTTT.

This clonotype was recorded at least ten times. This chain links TRBV10-2 with TRBJ1-1; 8 nucleotides match TRBD1. CDR1 is WSHSY, CDR2 SAAADI, per germline. The trim removed 6 bases at V and 1 base at J, leaving 4 bases unmatched. The CDR3 has 14 residues. The CDR3 nucleotides read TGCGCCAGCAGATCCGGGACAGGGAACACTGAAGCTTTCTTT. This codes for CASRSGTGNTEAFF.

This clonotype was detected many times. The rearrangement uses TRBV29-1 and TRBJ1-1; TRBD1 agrees at 7 bases. The CDR3 runs to 13 residues. V lost 4 bases to trimming and J lost 1 base; unmatched junction nucleotides: 3. From germline, CDR1 is SQVTM and CDR2 ANQGSEA. The CDR3 here is CSVVRQGNTEAFF. The CDR3 nucleotides read TGCAGCGTTGTTAGACAGGGGAACACTGAAGCTTTCTTT.

The chain links TRBV19 to TRBJ2-7; D may be TRBD2 (6 bases). The CDR3 loop spans 15 amino acids. Germline CDR1 LNHDA, CDR2 SQIVND (reference sequence). V dropped 3 bases and J dropped 2 bases, with 14 bases sitting between them. In nucleotides, the CDR3 is TGTGCCAGTAGTATTCGCCGCGGGACCACCTACGAGCAGTACTTC. Its translation: CASSIRRGTTYEQYF.

This clonotype has only a few counts. CDR3 region: CSASDSIANYGYTF. The CDR3 DNA reads as TGCAGTGCGTCCGACAGCATAGCTAACTATGGCTACACCTTC. V and J are TRBV20-1 and TRBJ1-2; the D gene is possibly TRBD1 (5 bases). Trimming shortened V by 6 bases and J by 0 bases, and 14 bases separated the two germline ends. The CDR3 runs 14 residues. CDR1 DFQATT and CDR2 SNEGSKA come from the germline V gene (reference sequence).

This clonotype was found many times. V and J are TRBV4-1 and TRBJ2-5, with a possible D match to TRBD2 (6 bases). The CDR3 contains 15 residues. V shed 4 bases and J shed 12 bases, with 24 bases lying between them. Germline CDR1 reads MGHRA; CDR2 reads YSYEKL. In nucleotides, the CDR3 is TGCGCCAGCAGCCCTCTGGGCCTATTAGCGGAGAGGGAGTACTTC. As protein: CASSPLGLLAEREYF.

Only a few counts were recorded for this clonotype. The chain uses TRBV12-3 or TRBV12-4 and TRBJ2-5; D is unresolved. V was shortened by 5 bases and J by 4 bases, with 11 bases between the two germline ends. This CDR3 is 13 amino acids long. The CDR3 region has the DNA TGTGCCAGCAGTCAAGGGTGGCTAGAGACCCAGTACTTC. This gives the protein CASSQGWLETQYF.